Listed below are T cell receptor beta chains from one sample, sequenced in a study of blood T cell repertoires in COVID-19. Some clones are missing from TCRdb's copy, which holds only in-frame ones; the method was immunoSEQ multiplex PCR. The sample comprises around 190,000 clones, 80% to 90% of which are singletons, and around 1.1% rests with the top ten. The sample comprised peripheral blood. The receptor source for this set is a man under 40 with acute or convalescent COVID-19. CDR3s include the opening cysteine and the closing phenylalanine or tryptophan. D genes are given only for firm matches. Only some rows state a clone size, as once, few, many or a class for expanded clones.

d_gene,j_gene,len,v_gene,abundance,CDR3nt,CDR3aa
TRBD1,TRBJ2-2,13,TRBV6-2/TRBV6-3,-,TGTGCCAGCAGCCGAACAGGGGCCGGGGAGCTGTTTTTT,CASSRTGAGELFF
TRBD2,TRBJ2-3,17,TRBV10-3,-,TGTGCCATCAGTGGACTAGCGGGAGGGCCTCTCACAGATACGCAGTATTTT,CAISGLAGGPLTDTQYF
TRBD2,TRBJ2-3,18,TRBV19,-,TGTGCCAGTAGTTTGGAGGGACTAGCGGGAGGTAGCACAGATACGCAGTATTTT,CASSLEGLAGGSTDTQYF
TRBD2,TRBJ2-5,16,TRBV3-1/TRBV3-2,-,TGTGCCAGCAGCCAAAACCTCCGGGAGGTCCAAGAGACCCAGTACTTC,CASSQNLREVQETQYF
-,TRBJ1-3,14,TRBV7-9,-,TGTGCCAGCAGCTTACTAGAAACTGGAAACACCATATATTTT,CASSLLETGNTIYF
-,TRBJ1-3,14,TRBV29-1,-,TGCAGCGTTGATGGGGCGCTCTCTGGAAACACCATATATTTT,CSVDGALSGNTIYF
TRBD1,TRBJ1-5,13,TRBV23-1,-,TGCGTTGACCGGGACAGGGGAGGTCAGCCCCAGCATTTT,CVDRDRGGQPQHF
-,TRBJ2-1,16,TRBV5-1,-,TGCGCCAGCAGCTGTCCAAGCGAACACTCCTACAATGAGCAGTTCTTC,CASSCPSEHSYNEQFF
-,TRBJ1-3,13,TRBV7-3,-,TGTGCCAGCAGCTCCTACTCTGGAAACACCATATATTTT,CASSSYSGNTIYF
-,TRBJ2-7,13,TRBV24-1,-,TGTGCCACCAGGGCGGAAAACTCCTACGAGCAGTACTTC,CATRAENSYEQYF
TRBD1,TRBJ1-2,15,TRBV28,-,TGTGCCAGCAGTTTAGGGACAGGGCGGATCTATGGCTACACCTTC,CASSLGTGRIYGYTF
TRBD1,TRBJ2-2,15,TRBV2,once,TGTGCCAGCAGTCGACAGGGGGCGGGCACCGGGGAGCTGTTTTTT,CASSRQGAGTGELFF
-,TRBJ1-4,16,TRBV30,-,TGTGCCTGGAGTGTAGGAGGCGGTGCAACTAATGAAAAACTGTTTTTT,CAWSVGGGATNEKLFF
-,TRBJ2-7,14,TRBV7-9,few,TGTGCCAGCAGCCCCCCTCCGGGTTACTACGAGCAGTACTTC,CASSPPPGYYEQYF
TRBD1,TRBJ1-2,16,TRBV3-1/TRBV3-2,-,TGTGCCACCACAGAAATGTCGGGACAGGGGGTTCGTGGCTACACCTTC,CATTEMSGQGVRGYTF
TRBD2,TRBJ2-5,18,TRBV4-2,-,TGTGCCAGCAGCCAGGGGATGACGACTAGCGGGTTTCAAGAGACCCAGTACTTC,CASSQGMTTSGFQETQYF
-,TRBJ1-1,12,TRBV7-9,-,TGTGCCAGCAGCTTACAGGGATACGAAGCTTTCTTT,CASSLQGYEAFF
-,TRBJ1-4,15,TRBV2,-,TGTGCCAGCAGTGAAAGAACAGTCGGGGGTGAAAAACTGTTTTTT,CASSERTVGGEKLFF
-,TRBJ1-6,16,TRBV4-1,-,TGCGCCAGCAGCCAAGAGGAGATACGCTATAATTCACCCCTCCACTTT,CASSQEEIRYNSPLHF
-,TRBJ1-4,14,TRBV5-5,-,TGTGCCAGCACCCCCGGTGCAACTAATGAAAAACTGTTTTTT,CASTPGATNEKLFF
-,TRBJ1-1,17,TRBV18,few,TGTGCCAGCTCACCAAGTAATTCGCGACATGGGGGGACTGAAGCTTTCTTT,CASSPSNSRHGGTEAFF
-,TRBJ1-4,13,TRBV5-1,-,TGCGCCAGCAGCTTGGGGGAGTCAGGAAAACTGTTTTTT,CASSLGESGKLFF
TRBD1,TRBJ2-5,15,TRBV11-3,-,TGTGCCAGCAGCCCCGGACAGGGACCCCAAGAGACCCAGTACTTC,CASSPGQGPQETQYF
TRBD1,TRBJ1-2,13,TRBV28,-,TGTGCCAGCAGTTTAGGACAGGCTTATGGCTACACCTTC,CASSLGQAYGYTF
-,TRBJ1-5,15,TRBV5-8,-,TGTGCCAGCAGCCTGGGACTGCAGATTAATCAGCCCCAGCATTTT,CASSLGLQINQPQHF
-,TRBJ1-4,16,TRBV18,-,TGTGCCAGCTCACGACGGACAGTAACGGATAATGAAAAACTGTTTTTT,CASSRRTVTDNEKLFF
TRBD2,TRBJ2-5,15,TRBV7-9,-,TGTGCCAGCAGCTTAGGATCGGGGGGTCAAGAGACCCAGTACTTC,CASSLGSGGQETQYF
-,TRBJ2-7,15,TRBV7-9,few,TGTGCCAGCAGCTTAGCTACAGGGAAGTCCTACGAGCAGTACTTC,CASSLATGKSYEQYF
TRBD1,TRBJ1-2,12,TRBV29-1,-,TGCAGCGTCCGACAGGGGGCGAATGGCTACACCTTC,CSVRQGANGYTF
-,TRBJ1-1,14,TRBV6-4,-,TGTGCCAGCAGTGAGCAGGGCGGGGTCACTGAAGCTTTCTTT,CASSEQGGVTEAFF
TRBD1,TRBJ1-1,20,TRBV5-1,-,TGCGCCAGCAGCCCTCACACCGGGACAGACTTGGGGAGTAAGAACACTGAAGCTTTCTTT,CASSPHTGTDLGSKNTEAFF
TRBD2,TRBJ2-7,17,TRBV4-2,-,TGTGCCAGCAGCCAAGACTTAGCAGCGGGAGGGTCGGGCGAGCAGTACTTC,CASSQDLAAGGSGEQYF
-,TRBJ1-2,13,TRBV28,-,TGTGCCAGCAGTCGGGAGGGGGTCTATGGCTACACCTTC,CASSREGVYGYTF
-,TRBJ2-7,11,TRBV20-1,-,TGCAGTGCTTCGGGAACCTACGAGCAGTACTTC,CSASGTYEQYF
TRBD2,TRBJ2-3,16,TRBV5-1,-,TGCGCCAGCTCCTACCCAGCGGGGGTTAGCACAGATACGCAGTATTTT,CASSYPAGVSTDTQYF
TRBD1,TRBJ1-4,17,TRBV7-8,few,TGTGCCAGCAGCACGTCGGACAGGCCGCGCCTTAATGAAAAACTGTTTTTT,CASSTSDRPRLNEKLFF
TRBD2,TRBJ2-1,14,TRBV11-2,-,TGTGCCAGCAGCTTAGGCGGGAGGTGGAATGAGCAGTTCTTC,CASSLGGRWNEQFF
-,TRBJ1-4,12,TRBV28,-,TGTGCCAGCAGTTCTTCACTTGAAAAACTGTTTTTT,CASSSSLEKLFF
TRBD1,TRBJ1-2,15,TRBV11-2,-,TGTGCCAGCAGTCGGAACAGGGGAACTAACTATGGCTACACCTTC,CASSRNRGTNYGYTF
-,TRBJ2-7,13,TRBV29-1,-,TGCAGCGTTGACGGGGGAGCGTTGTACGAGCAGTACTTC,CSVDGGALYEQYF
-,TRBJ2-7,12,TRBV6-6,-,TGTGCCAGCCACAGGAATTCCTACGAGCAGTACTTC,CASHRNSYEQYF
-,TRBJ1-5,15,TRBV28,once,TGTGCCAGTCAACCATCGGGTTATAGCAATCAGCCCCAGCATTTT,CASQPSGYSNQPQHF
-,TRBJ2-7,14,TRBV10-2,-,TGCGCCAGCAGTGAGTCGGGGGCTGGAGACGAGCAGTACTTC,CASSESGAGDEQYF
TRBD1,TRBJ1-6,13,TRBV19,-,TGTGCCACCTCGGACAGGGGGCACTCACCCCTCCACTTT,CATSDRGHSPLHF
-,TRBJ1-2,15,TRBV3-1/TRBV3-2,-,TGTGCCAGCAGCCAAGATCCAGGAAATAACTATGGCTACACCTTC,CASSQDPGNNYGYTF
TRBD2,TRBJ2-1,15,TRBV6-5,once,TGTGCCAGCAGTATACTTAGCGGGGGGGCGAATGAGCAGTTCTTC,CASSILSGGANEQFF
-,TRBJ2-7,15,TRBV5-1,-,TGCGCCAGCAGCTTGGTAGGTGGCAGGGTGGTAGAGCAGTACTTC,CASSLVGGRVVEQYF